One sample yielded the 29 T cell receptor beta chains listed below, sequenced in a study of cytomegalovirus exposure and HLA in healthy donors. PCR used 60 Vbeta primers and 13 Jbeta primers. Generated by immunoSEQ multiplex PCR, the TCRdb table keeps only in-frame clones and is missing some. This sample carries about 140,000 clones, around 85% of them seen once, and the ten largest clones take 8.8%. The sample consisted of PBMCs. These receptors originate from a woman between 45 and 65 years old in good health and CMV-seropositive.

This sequence joins TRBV7-2 and TRBJ2-1; TRBD2 aligns across 9 bases. Germline CDR1 SGHTA, CDR2 FQGNSA. V trimming: 7 bases; J trimming: 0 bases; junction bases outside the gene matches: 4. The CDR3 is 15 residues long. The chain's CDR3 is CASTFSGSSYNEQFF. The CDR3 DNA is TGTGCCAGCACCTTTAGCGGGAGCTCCTACAATGAGCAGTTCTTC.

CDR3 region: CASSLAASGVSQYF. The CDR3 nucleotides read TGTGCCAGCAGCTTAGCGGCTAGCGGGGTTTCCCAGTACTTC. The rearrangement links TRBV7-2 to TRBJ2-5, with 9 bases lining up with TRBD2. Germline V gene sequence: CDR1 SGHTA, CDR2 FQGNSA. V gave up 0 bases and J gave up 9 bases; unmatched junction bases: 5. This CDR3 region has 14 residues.

The chain joins TRBV9 to TRBJ2-5; D not resolved. The germline V and J ends were trimmed by 3 bases and 9 bases, with 12 bases remaining between them. The germline V gene encodes CDR1 SGDLS and CDR2 YYNGEE. The CDR3 loop spans 12 amino acids. The CDR3 region has the DNA TGTGCCAGCAGCGACAGCCCGATAGCCCAGTACTTC. Protein product: CASSDSPIAQYF.

The rearrangement uses TRBV7-2 and TRBJ2-7; perhaps TRBD2 as D (6 bases). The CDR3 covers 15 residues. Trimming removed 5 bases at V and 7 bases at J, with 21 bases between. CDR1 and CDR2 (germline): SGHTA, FQGNSA. Written as DNA, the CDR3 is TGTGCCAGCAGCGTCTCCGGGAGCGGCTTGGAGGAGCAGTACTTC. As protein: CASSVSGSGLEEQYF.

This clone was counted between two and nine times. V usage is TRBV6-5 and J usage is TRBJ1-1; tentatively, D is TRBD1 (6 bases). The germline V gene has CDR1 MNHEY and CDR2 SVGAGI. Deletions cut 7 bases from V and 9 bases from J, with 15 bases between. The length of the CDR3 is 12 residues. The CDR3: CASTQGQGKAFF. DNA of the CDR3: TGTGCCAGCACCCAGGGCCAGGGGAAAGCTTTCTTT.

V usage is TRBV28 and J usage is TRBJ1-4; D is undetermined. CDR1 is MDHEN and CDR2 is SYDVKM in the germline V gene. The CDR3 spans 12 residues. V was shortened by 7 bases and J by 8 bases, with 11 bases between the two germline ends. The CDR3: CASNIPGEKLFF. The CDR3 bases are TGTGCCAGCAATATACCGGGAGAAAAACTGTTTTTT.

This clone is medium-sized. The gene calls are TRBV5-5 and TRBJ2-7; D may be TRBD1 (6 bases). Germline loops: CDR1 SGHKS, CDR2 YYEKEE (reference sequence). CDR3 size: 13 residues. V was trimmed by 0 bases and J by 3 bases, leaving 7 bases between them. CDR3 region: CASSLGTDYEQYF. DNA for the CDR3: TGTGCCAGCAGCTTGGGGACAGACTACGAGCAGTACTTC.

The chain links TRBV20-1 to TRBJ2-1; no firm D call. Deletions cut 7 bases from V and 4 bases from J, with 5 bases between. Germline V CDR1 and CDR2: DFQATT, SNEGSKA (reference sequence). This CDR3 has 10 residues. CDR3 sequence reads: CSGLYNEQFF. Written as DNA, the CDR3 is TGCAGTGGACTTTACAATGAGCAGTTCTTC.

The rearrangement uses TRBV5-6 and TRBJ2-7; 10 bases agree with TRBD1. CDR1 and CDR2 (germline): SGHDT, YYEEEE. This CDR3 region has 14 residues. Trimming cost V 2 bases and J 5 bases; bases outside gene matches: 4. DNA for the CDR3: TGTGCCAGCAGCTTTCTGGGACAGGGGAACGAGCAGTACTTC. Amino acids: CASSFLGQGNEQYF.

This chain links TRBV6-5 with TRBJ1-3; no clear D. The CDR3 has 14 amino acids. Germline V gene sequence: CDR1 MNHEY, CDR2 SVGAGI. The V end lost 0 bases, the J end lost 2 bases, and 5 bases lay between the germline ends. This CDR3 reads CASSYSSTGNTIYF. The CDR3 region has the DNA TGTGCCAGCAGTTACTCGTCTACTGGAAACACCATATATTTT.

The V and J genes are TRBV19 and TRBJ2-7; 7 bases align to TRBD1. The length of the CDR3 is 15 residues. The germline CDR1 and CDR2 sequences are LNHDA and SQIVND (reference sequence). Trimming removed 3 bases from V and 7 bases from J; junction bases left unmatched: 12. CDR3 sequence: CASSIFHRGTGEQYF. The CDR3 coding sequence is TGTGCCAGTAGTATCTTCCACAGGGGAACAGGGGAGCAGTACTTC.

The V call is TRBV6-5, the J call TRBJ2-1; unclear D gene. Per the germline V gene, CDR1 is MNHEY and CDR2 is SVGAGI. V lost 6 bases and J lost 4, with 7 bases in between. CDR3 length: 12 amino acids. The CDR3 loop reads CASREQYNEQFF. The CDR3 DNA reads as TGTGCCAGCAGGGAACAGTACAATGAGCAGTTCTTC.

This chain links TRBV29-1 with TRBJ2-7; tentative D call: TRBD2 (6 bases). Per the germline V gene, CDR1 is SQVTM and CDR2 is ANQGSEA. This CDR3 is 11 amino acids long. The V and J ends lost 4 bases and 6 bases respectively, with 10 bases between them. The CDR3 is CSVAAGREQYF. The CDR3, as DNA: TGCAGCGTTGCTGCGGGGCGCGAGCAGTACTTC.

This clone was counted once. The junction shows a germline mismatch at one end, possibly a read error. The chain uses TRBV30 and TRBJ2-6; TRBD1 matches at 9 bases. CDR3 size: 17 residues. The germline V gene encodes CDR1 GTSNPN and CDR2 SVGIG (reference sequence). DNA for the CDR3: TGTGCCGGAATAGGACAGGGGTCTGGTGCTGGGGCCAACGGCCTGACTTTC. This sequence encodes CAGIGQGSGAGANGLTF.

The chain recombines TRBV30 with TRBJ2-2, with 9 bases identical to TRBD2. The CDR3 consists of 14 residues. Unmatched junction bases numbered 8, after V lost 7 bases and J lost 5 bases. Germline lookup yields CDR1 GTSNPN and CDR2 SVGIG (reference sequence). As DNA, the CDR3 is TGTGCCTCTGCGCGGGGGGGGCTAACCGGGGAGCTGTTTTTT. Amino acid sequence: CASARGGLTGELFF.

The gene calls are TRBV7-8 and TRBJ1-1; 8 positions match TRBD1. Trimming at V came to 5 bases and at J to 11 bases, leaving 10 bases not matched to a gene. CDR1 is SGHVS, CDR2 FQNEAQ, per germline. The CDR3 length is 13 residues. CDR3 nucleotides: TGTGCCAGCAGCAAGGACAGGGACACTGCGGCTTTCTTT. Translation: CASSKDRDTAAFF.

The V call is TRBV9, the J call TRBJ2-7; 10 nucleotides match TRBD1. The trim removed 3 bases at V and 3 bases at J, leaving 3 bases unmatched. Germline V lookup: CDR1 SGDLS, CDR2 YYNGEE. This CDR3 is built from 14 residues. The DNA of the CDR3 is TGTGCCAGCAGCGAGACAGGGGGCGTCTACGAGCAGTACTTC. Its translation: CASSETGGVYEQYF.

This sequence joins TRBV5-1 and TRBJ2-5; D may be TRBD1 (6 bases). The germline CDR1 and CDR2 sequences are SGHRS and YFSETQ. V lost 5 bases, J lost 1 base, and 12 bases lay in between. The CDR3 loop spans 14 amino acids. The CDR3 DNA reads TGCGCCAGCAGTTCTACAGGGTCCCAAGAGACCCAGTACTTC. It translates to CASSSTGSQETQYF.

V usage is TRBV14 and J usage is TRBJ2-6; 7 positions match TRBD1. Germline CDR1 reads SGHDN; CDR2 reads FVKESK. The V gene end was trimmed by 5 bases and the J gene end by 0 bases; junction bases not matched to a gene: 10. The CDR3 runs 18 residues. The CDR3: CASSRRTGVSSGANVLTF. The CDR3 DNA reads TGTGCCAGCAGCAGGAGGACAGGTGTAAGCTCTGGGGCCAACGTCCTGACTTTC.

The V and J genes are TRBV28 and TRBJ1-5, with D possibly TRBD1 on 6 matching bases. The CDR3 sequence is 17 residues long. The germline V gene encodes CDR1 MDHEN and CDR2 SYDVKM. Trimming removed 4 bases from V and 7 bases from J, with 23 bases in between. This CDR3 is CASSSRGHPIPRQPQHF. In nucleotides, the CDR3 is TGTGCCAGCAGTTCAAGGGGACATCCTATTCCTAGGCAGCCCCAGCATTTT.

The chain recombines TRBV28 with TRBJ2-7; 8 bases fit TRBD2. Germline loops: CDR1 MDHEN, CDR2 SYDVKM. The trim removed 8 bases at V and 2 bases at J, leaving 5 bases unmatched. This CDR3 has 13 residues. The CDR3 loop is CASRGGQPYEQYF. CDR3 in DNA: TGTGCCAGCCGGGGGGGGCAACCCTACGAGCAGTACTTC.

Points on this clone: Other DNA sequences from this sample encode an identical CDR3 as well. This chain joins TRBV5-6 and TRBJ2-7; 7 bases match TRBD1. The length of the CDR3 is 14 residues. With V trimmed by 5 bases and J by 3 bases, 8 bases remained unmatched. CDR1 and CDR2 from the germline V gene are SGHDT and YYEEEE. The CDR3 bases are TGTGCCAGCAGTATCGGGACAGCCCGCTACGAGCAGTACTTC. It encodes CASSIGTARYEQYF.

The J gene is TRBJ2-7, the V gene TRBV11-2, with 8 nucleotides matching TRBD1. V lost 8 bases, J lost 5 bases, and 8 bases stayed unmatched. CDR3 size: 13 residues. Germline V gene data show CDR1 as SGHAT and CDR2 as FQNNGV. The CDR3 reads CASRQGTTHEQYF. The DNA of the CDR3 is TGTGCCAGCCGACAGGGGACCACCCACGAGCAGTACTTC.

This rearrangement joins TRBV5-1 to TRBJ1-6; 10 bases agree with TRBD1. The V segment lost 0 bases and the J segment 9 bases; nucleotides outside the gene matches: 3. Germline CDR1 SGHRS, CDR2 YFSETQ. This CDR3 region has 15 residues. The CDR3 spells CASSLGQGAISPLHF. CDR3 nucleotide sequence: TGCGCCAGCAGCTTGGGACAGGGGGCGATTTCACCCCTCCACTTT.

The chain recombines TRBV11-2 with TRBJ2-7, with D perhaps matching TRBD1 (5 bases). This CDR3 is built from 13 residues. V was shortened by 7 bases and J by 3 bases, with 13 bases between the two germline ends. Germline V CDR1 and CDR2: SGHAT, FQNNGV. CDR3 sequence: CASNPVRGYEQYF. The CDR3 DNA reads TGTGCCAGCAACCCCGTAAGGGGCTACGAGCAGTACTTC.

The chain joins TRBV27 to TRBJ2-7, with 7 bases identical to TRBD1. Germline V gene lookup returns CDR1 MNHEY and CDR2 SMNVEV (reference sequence). V lost 4 bases to trimming and J lost 2 bases; unmatched junction nucleotides: 2. This CDR3 comprises 13 residues. This chain's CDR3 is CASSYRGPYEQYF. The CDR3 DNA follows: TGTGCCAGCAGTTACAGGGGTCCCTACGAGCAGTACTTC.

This clone was counted a few times. The chain combines TRBV30 with TRBJ1-1; no clear D gene. In germline, CDR1 is GTSNPN, CDR2 SVGIG (reference sequence). The CDR3 extends over 13 amino acids. The V end was cut by 4 bases, the J end by 2 bases, with 11 bases between. For the CDR3, the DNA is TGTGCCTGGACTGACGGGTTTAACACTGAAGCTTTCTTT. It is translated as CAWTDGFNTEAFF.

The chain combines TRBV28 with TRBJ2-1; a possible D gene is TRBD1 (6 bases). The germline gives CDR1 MDHEN, CDR2 SYDVKM. The CDR3 is 15 amino acids. The germline V and J ends were trimmed by 2 bases and 2 bases, with 10 bases remaining between them. The CDR3, as DNA: TGTGCCAGCAGTTTAGCAGGGGAAACCTACAATGAGCAGTTCTTC. Protein sequence: CASSLAGETYNEQFF.

The V and J genes are TRBV5-1 and TRBJ2-5; 10 positions match TRBD2. Per the germline V gene, CDR1 is SGHRS and CDR2 is YFSETQ. V lost 2 bases to trimming and J lost 5 bases; unmatched junction nucleotides: 6. The CDR3 has 15 residues. The CDR3 coding sequence is TGCGCCAGCAGCTTAGCGGGGGGGCCCGGGGAGACCCAGTACTTC. This gives the protein CASSLAGGPGETQYF.